This T cell receptor beta chain appears in the sequencing data of a study of CD4+ T cells in melanoma. As for this clone: The antigen is undetermined.

Produced via immunoSEQ multiplex PCR; TCRdb's table is partial and in-frame only. In the table there are more than 20,000 clones, 78% of which are singletons. This CDR3 is 14 amino acids long. In germline, CDR1 is SEHNR, CDR2 FQNEAQ (reference sequence). The V gene lost 5 bases and the J gene lost 2 bases, with 10 bases spanning the gap. Findings and caveats of the study: In melanoma, neoantigen-specific CD4+ T cells reportedly differed in differentiation state. CD8+ T cell, macrophage and B cell function reportedly correlated with neoantigen-specific CD4+ T cells.

V is TRBV7-9 and J is TRBJ2-1; D not certain. This TCR derives from a human donor with melanoma. CDR3 sequence: CASSALDPYNEQFF. In DNA form, the CDR3 reads TGTGCCAGCAGCGCCCTTGATCCCTACAATGAGCAGTTCTTC.